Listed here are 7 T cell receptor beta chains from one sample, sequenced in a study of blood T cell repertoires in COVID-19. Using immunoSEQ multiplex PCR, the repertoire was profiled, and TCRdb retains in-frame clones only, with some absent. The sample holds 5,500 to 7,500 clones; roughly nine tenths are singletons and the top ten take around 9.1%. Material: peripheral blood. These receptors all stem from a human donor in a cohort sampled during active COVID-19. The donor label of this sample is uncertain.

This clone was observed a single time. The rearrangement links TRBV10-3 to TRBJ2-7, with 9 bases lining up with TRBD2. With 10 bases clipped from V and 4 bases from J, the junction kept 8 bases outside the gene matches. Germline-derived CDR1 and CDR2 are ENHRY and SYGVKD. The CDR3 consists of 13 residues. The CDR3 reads CASSQSGGYEQYF. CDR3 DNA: TGTGCCAGCTCCCAGAGCGGGGGGTACGAGCAGTACTTC.

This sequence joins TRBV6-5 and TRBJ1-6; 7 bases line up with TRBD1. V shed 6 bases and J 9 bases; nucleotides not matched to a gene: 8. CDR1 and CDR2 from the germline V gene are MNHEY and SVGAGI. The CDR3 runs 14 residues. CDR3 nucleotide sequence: TGTGCCAGCAGGGAGACAGGGAATAGTTCACCCCTCCACTTT. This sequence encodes CASRETGNSSPLHF.

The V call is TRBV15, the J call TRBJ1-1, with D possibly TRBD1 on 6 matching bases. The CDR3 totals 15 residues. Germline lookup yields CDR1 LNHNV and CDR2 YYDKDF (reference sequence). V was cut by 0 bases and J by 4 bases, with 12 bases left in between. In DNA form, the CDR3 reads TGTGCCACCAGCAGAGAACAGGGAATCGGCACTGAAGCTTTCTTT. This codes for CATSREQGIGTEAFF.

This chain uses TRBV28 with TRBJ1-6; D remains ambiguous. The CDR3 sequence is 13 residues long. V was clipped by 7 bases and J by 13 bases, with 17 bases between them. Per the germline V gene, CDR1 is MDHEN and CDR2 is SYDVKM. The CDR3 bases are TGTGCCAGCACCCCTCACGCTATTACGCCCCTCCACTTT. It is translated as CASTPHAITPLHF.

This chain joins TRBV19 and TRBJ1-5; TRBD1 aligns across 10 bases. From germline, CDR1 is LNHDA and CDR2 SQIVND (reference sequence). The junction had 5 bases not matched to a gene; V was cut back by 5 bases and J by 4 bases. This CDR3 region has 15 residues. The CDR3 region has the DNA TGTGCCAGTAGTGACACGGGACAGGGGAATCAGCCCCAGCATTTT. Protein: CASSDTGQGNQPQHF.

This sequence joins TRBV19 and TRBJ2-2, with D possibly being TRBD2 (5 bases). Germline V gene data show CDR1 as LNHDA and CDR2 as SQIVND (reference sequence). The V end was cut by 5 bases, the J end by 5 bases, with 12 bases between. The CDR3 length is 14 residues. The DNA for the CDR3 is TGTGCCAGTAGTTCGGGGTTGAGTACCGGGGAGCTGTTTTTT. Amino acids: CASSSGLSTGELFF.

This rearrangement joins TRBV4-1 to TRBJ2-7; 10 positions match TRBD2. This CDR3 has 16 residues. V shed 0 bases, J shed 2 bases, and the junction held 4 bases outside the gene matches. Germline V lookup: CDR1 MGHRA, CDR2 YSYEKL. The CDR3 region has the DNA TGCGCCAGCAGCCAAGATATAGCGGGGGGCGCCTACGAGCAGTACTTC. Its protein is CASSQDIAGGAYEQYF.